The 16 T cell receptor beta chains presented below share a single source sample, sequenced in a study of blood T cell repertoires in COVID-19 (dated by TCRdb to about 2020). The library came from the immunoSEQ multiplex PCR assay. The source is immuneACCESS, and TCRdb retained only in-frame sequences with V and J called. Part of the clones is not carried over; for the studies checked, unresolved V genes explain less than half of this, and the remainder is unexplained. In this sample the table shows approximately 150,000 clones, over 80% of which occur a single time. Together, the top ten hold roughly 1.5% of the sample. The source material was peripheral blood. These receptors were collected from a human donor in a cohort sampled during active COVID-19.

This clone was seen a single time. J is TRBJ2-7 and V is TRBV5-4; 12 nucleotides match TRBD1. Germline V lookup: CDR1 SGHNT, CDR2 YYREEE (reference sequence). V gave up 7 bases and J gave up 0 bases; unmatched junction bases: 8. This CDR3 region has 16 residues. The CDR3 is CASGTPGQGASYEQYF. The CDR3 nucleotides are TGTGCCAGCGGTACCCCGGGACAGGGGGCCTCCTACGAGCAGTACTTC.

The CDR3 spells CASSLIGSGKAQFF. The CDR3 DNA is TGTGCCAGCAGCTTAATCGGTAGCGGGAAGGCGCAGTTCTTC. The chain has TRBV7-9 and TRBJ2-1; 8 bases agree with TRBD2. There are 14 residues in the CDR3. Germline values: CDR1 SEHNR, CDR2 FQNEAQ (reference sequence). With V trimmed by 2 bases and J by 12 bases, 9 bases remained unmatched. Full variable domain (rest looked up from reference TRBV7-9 and TRBJ2-1): DTGVSQNPRHKITKRGQNVTFRCDPISEHNRLYWYRQTLGQGPEFLTYFQNEAQLEKSRLLSDRFSAERPKGSFSTLEIQRTEQGDSAMYLCASSLIGSGKAQFFGPGTRLTVL.

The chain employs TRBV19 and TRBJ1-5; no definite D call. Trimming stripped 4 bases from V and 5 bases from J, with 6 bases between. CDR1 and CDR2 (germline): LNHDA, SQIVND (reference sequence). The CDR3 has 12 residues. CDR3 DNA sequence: TGTGCCAGTAGTACCGTTTATCAGCCCCAGCATTTT. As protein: CASSTVYQPQHF.

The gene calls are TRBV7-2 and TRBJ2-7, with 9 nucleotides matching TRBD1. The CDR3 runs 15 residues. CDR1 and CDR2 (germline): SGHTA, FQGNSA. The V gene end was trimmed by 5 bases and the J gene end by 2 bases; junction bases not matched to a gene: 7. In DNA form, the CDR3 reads TGTGCCAGCAGCGCGAGCGGGACAGGGCCCTACGAGCAGTACTTC. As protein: CASSASGTGPYEQYF.

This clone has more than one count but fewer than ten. The CDR3 nucleotides read TGTGCCAGCAGCTTAGAAGTCTCTGGAAACACCATATATTTT. Protein product: CASSLEVSGNTIYF. This rearrangement joins TRBV6-6 to TRBJ1-3; no clear D. CDR1 and CDR2 (germline): MNHNY, SVGAGI (reference sequence). V lost 6 bases to trimming and J lost 0 bases, with 9 bases between them. The CDR3 length is 14 residues.

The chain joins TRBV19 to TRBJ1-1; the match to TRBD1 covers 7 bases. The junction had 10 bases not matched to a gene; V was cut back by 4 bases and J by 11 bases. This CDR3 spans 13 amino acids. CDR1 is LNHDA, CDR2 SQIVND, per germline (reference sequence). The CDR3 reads CASSTRDRPTAFF. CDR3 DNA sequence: TGTGCCAGTAGTACCCGGGACAGACCTACGGCTTTCTTT.

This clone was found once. CDR3: CASSPGSGGRETQYF. The CDR3, as DNA: TGTGCCAGCAGTCCTGGGTCAGGGGGTAGGGAGACCCAGTACTTC. The chain joins TRBV28 to TRBJ2-5, with 7 bases lining up with TRBD1. Germline CDR1 reads MDHEN; CDR2 reads SYDVKM. J was trimmed by 5 bases and V by 5 bases; bases with no gene match: 11. CDR3 length: 15 amino acids.

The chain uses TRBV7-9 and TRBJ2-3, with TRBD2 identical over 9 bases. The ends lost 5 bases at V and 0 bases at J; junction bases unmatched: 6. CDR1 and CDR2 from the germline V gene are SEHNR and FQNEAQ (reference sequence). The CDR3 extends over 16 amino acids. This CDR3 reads CASSARLAVSTDTQYF. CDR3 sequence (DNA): TGTGCCAGCAGCGCACGACTAGCGGTTAGCACAGATACGCAGTATTTT.

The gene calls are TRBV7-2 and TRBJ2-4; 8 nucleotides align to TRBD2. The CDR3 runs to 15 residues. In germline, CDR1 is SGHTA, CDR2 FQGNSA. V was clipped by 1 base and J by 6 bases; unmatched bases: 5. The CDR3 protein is CASSLGAGGGNIQYF. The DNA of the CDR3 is TGTGCCAGCAGCTTAGGTGCGGGGGGAGGAAACATTCAGTACTTC.

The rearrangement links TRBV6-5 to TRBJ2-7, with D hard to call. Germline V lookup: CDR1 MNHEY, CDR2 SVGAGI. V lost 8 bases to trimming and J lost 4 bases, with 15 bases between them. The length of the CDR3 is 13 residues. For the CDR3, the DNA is TGTGCCAGCGCGGTGGCGAGGTTTTACGAGCAGTACTTC. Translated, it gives CASAVARFYEQYF.

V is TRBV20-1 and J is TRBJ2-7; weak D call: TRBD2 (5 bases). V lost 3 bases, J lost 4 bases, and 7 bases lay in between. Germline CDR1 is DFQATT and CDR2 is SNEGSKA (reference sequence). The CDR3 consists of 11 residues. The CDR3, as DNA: TGCAGTGCTAGCGGGAAGTACGAGCAGTACTTC. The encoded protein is CSASGKYEQYF.

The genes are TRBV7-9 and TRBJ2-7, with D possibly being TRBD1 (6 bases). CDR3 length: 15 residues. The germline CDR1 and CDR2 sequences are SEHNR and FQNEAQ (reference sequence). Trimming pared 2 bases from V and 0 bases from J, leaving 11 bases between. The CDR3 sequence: CASSLSQGNSYEQYF. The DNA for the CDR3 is TGTGCCAGCAGCTTATCGCAGGGGAACTCCTACGAGCAGTACTTC. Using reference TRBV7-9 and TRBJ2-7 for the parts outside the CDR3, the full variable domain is DTGVSQNPRHKITKRGQNVTFRCDPISEHNRLYWYRQTLGQGPEFLTYFQNEAQLEKSRLLSDRFSAERPKGSFSTLEIQRTEQGDSAMYLCASSLSQGNSYEQYFGPGTRLTVT.

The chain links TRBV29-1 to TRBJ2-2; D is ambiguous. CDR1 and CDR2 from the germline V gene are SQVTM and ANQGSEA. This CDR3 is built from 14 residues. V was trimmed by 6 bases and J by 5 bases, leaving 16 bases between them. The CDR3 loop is CSVRKERLTGELFF. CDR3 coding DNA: TGCAGCGTCCGAAAAGAGCGTCTTACCGGGGAGCTGTTTTTT.

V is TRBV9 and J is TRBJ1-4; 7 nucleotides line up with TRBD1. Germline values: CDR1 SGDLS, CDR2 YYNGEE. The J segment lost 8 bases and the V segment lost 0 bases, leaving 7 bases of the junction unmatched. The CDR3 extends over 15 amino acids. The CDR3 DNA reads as TGTGCCAGCAGCGTAGCGGCAGGGGGTCTCGAAAAACTGTTTTTT. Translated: CASSVAAGGLEKLFF.

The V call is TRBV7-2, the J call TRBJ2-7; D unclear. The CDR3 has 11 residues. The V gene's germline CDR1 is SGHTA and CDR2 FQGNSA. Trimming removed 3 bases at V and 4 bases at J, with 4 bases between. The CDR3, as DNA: TGTGCCAGCAGCTTCGAGTACGAGCAGTACTTC. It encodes CASSFEYEQYF.

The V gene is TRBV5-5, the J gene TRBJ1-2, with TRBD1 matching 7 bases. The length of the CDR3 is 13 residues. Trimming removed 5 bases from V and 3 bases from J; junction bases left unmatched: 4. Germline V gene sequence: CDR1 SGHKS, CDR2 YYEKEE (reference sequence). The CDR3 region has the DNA TGTGCCAGCAGTCAGGGGGGCGACTATGGCTACACCTTC. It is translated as CASSQGGDYGYTF.